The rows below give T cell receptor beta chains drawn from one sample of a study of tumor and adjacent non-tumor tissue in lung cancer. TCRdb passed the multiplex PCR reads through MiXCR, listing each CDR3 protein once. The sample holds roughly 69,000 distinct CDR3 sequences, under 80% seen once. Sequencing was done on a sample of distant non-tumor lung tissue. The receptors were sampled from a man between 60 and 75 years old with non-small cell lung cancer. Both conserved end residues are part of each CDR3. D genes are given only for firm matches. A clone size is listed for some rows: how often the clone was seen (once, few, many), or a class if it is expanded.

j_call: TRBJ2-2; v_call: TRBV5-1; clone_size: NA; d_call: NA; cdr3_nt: TGCGCCAGCCGTATAAACGGGCGGTCCGGGAAGCTGTTTTTT; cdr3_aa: CASRINGRSGKLFF
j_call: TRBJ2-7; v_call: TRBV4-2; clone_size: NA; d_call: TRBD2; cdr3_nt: TGTGCCAGCAGCAGGAGCGGGACTAGTGGCTCCTACGAGCAGTACTTC; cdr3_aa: CASSRSGTSGSYEQYF
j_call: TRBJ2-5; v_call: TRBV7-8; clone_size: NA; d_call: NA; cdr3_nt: TGTGCCAGCAGCCCGAGCCCGAACGGTTGGGAGACCCAGTACTTC; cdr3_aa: CASSPSPNGWETQYF
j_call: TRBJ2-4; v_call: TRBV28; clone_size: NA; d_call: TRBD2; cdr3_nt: TGTGCCAACAGTCCCGTTGGGGGTAGCGGGATGGTAGCCAAAAACATTCAGTACTTC; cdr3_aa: CANSPVGGSGMVAKNIQYF
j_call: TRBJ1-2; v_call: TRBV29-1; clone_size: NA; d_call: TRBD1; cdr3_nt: TGCAGCGTTGGGTTTAACACTAGGACAGGATCTAACTATGGCTACACCTTC; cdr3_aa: CSVGFNTRTGSNYGYTF
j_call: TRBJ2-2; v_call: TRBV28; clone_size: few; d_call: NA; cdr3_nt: TGTGCCAGCAGTTTAGAGAGGGTGGACACCGGGGAGCTGTTTTTT; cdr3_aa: CASSLERVDTGELFF
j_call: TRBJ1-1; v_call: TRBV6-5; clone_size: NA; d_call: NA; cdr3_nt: TGTGCCAGAAGTCAGACCGCTATAGGTGGAGCTGAAGCTTTCTTT; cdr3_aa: CARSQTAIGGAEAFF
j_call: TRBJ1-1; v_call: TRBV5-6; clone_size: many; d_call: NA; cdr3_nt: TGTGCCAGCAGCTTGGTAGGGGCCCACACTGAAGCTTTCTTT; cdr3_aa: CASSLVGAHTEAFF
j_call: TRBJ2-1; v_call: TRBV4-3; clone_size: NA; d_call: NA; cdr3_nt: TGCGCGAGCAGCCAAAATCTACGGGGGTATGAGCAGTTCTTC; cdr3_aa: CASSQNLRGYEQFF
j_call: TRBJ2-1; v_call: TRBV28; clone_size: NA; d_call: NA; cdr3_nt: TGTGCCGGGGCCAGTAATAGCTCCTACAATGAGCAGTTCTTC; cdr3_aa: CAGASNSSYNEQFF
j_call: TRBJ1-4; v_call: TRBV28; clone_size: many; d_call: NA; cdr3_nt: TGTGCCAGCCGTTCTACAGGGATAGCAACTAATGAAAAACTGTTTTTT; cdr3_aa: CASRSTGIATNEKLFF
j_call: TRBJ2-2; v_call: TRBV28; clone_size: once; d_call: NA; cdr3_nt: TGTGCCAGCAGTCCCTCTAGTAACACCGGGGAGTTGTGTTTT; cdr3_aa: CASSPSSNTGELCF
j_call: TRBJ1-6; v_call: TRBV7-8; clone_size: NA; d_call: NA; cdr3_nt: TGTGCCAGCAGCTTAGCCGAGGGTTCACGCCTCCGCTTT; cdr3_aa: CASSLAEGSRLRF
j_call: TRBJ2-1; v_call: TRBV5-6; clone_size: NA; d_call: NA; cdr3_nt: TGTGCCAACCGAGGGAACAGGAACTACAATGAGCAGTTCTTC; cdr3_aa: CANRGNRNYNEQFF
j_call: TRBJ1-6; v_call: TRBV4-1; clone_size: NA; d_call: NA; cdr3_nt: TGCGCCAGCAACCAAATCGTTACATGTTCACCCCTCCACTTT; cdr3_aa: CASNQIVTCSPLHF
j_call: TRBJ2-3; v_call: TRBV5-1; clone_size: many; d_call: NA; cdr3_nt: TGCGCCAGCAACTTGGACGGGACAGATACGCAGTATTTT; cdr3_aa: CASNLDGTDTQYF